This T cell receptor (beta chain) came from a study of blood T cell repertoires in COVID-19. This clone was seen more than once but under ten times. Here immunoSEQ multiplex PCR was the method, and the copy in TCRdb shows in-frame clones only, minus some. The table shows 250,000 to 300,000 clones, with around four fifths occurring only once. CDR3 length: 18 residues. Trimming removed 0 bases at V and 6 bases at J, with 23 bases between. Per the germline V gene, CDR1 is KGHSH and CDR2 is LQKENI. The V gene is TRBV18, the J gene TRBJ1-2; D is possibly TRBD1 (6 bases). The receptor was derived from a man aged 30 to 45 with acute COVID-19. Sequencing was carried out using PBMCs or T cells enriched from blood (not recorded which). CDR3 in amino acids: CASSPPKGVAAVEDGYTF. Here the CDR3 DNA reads TGTGCCAGCTCACCACCCAAGGGGGTCGCAGCCGTTGAAGATGGCTACACCTTC.